A selection of T cell receptor beta chains follows, all from one sample in a study of T cell responses to AZD1222 COVID-19 vaccine. The assay was immunoSEQ multiplex PCR, and TCRdb's table has in-frame clones only and misses some. The data hold fewer than 200,000 clones, with roughly 90% observed a single time. Here the sequenced sample was peripheral blood, taken 28 days after the second AZD1222 dose. The source is an adult who received the AZD1222 COVID-19 vaccine. Both conserved end residues are part of each CDR3. The D gene is left open where the match is weak. Some rows mark clone size as missing; the rest say once, few, many or name a class of expanded clone.

J gene: TRBJ1-2
D gene: -
V gene: TRBV5-1
clone size: -
CDR3 protein: CASSSDSYGYTF
CDR3 DNA: TGCGCCAGCAGCTCAGACAGCTATGGCTACACCTTC

J gene: TRBJ1-1
D gene: TRBD1
V gene: TRBV18
clone size: -
CDR3 protein: CASSWGDRGRTEAFF
CDR3 DNA: TGTGCCAGCTCATGGGGGGACAGAGGGAGGACTGAAGCTTTCTTT

J gene: TRBJ2-3
D gene: -
V gene: TRBV6-5
clone size: -
CDR3 protein: CASSYSGRGSTDTQYF
CDR3 DNA: TGTGCCAGCAGTTACTCGGGCAGAGGCAGCACAGATACGCAGTATTTT

J gene: TRBJ1-6
D gene: TRBD1
V gene: TRBV6-5
clone size: -
CDR3 protein: CASSYRQGWSPLHF
CDR3 DNA: TGTGCCAGCAGTTACCGACAGGGCTGGTCACCCCTCCACTTT

J gene: TRBJ2-5
D gene: -
V gene: TRBV5-1
clone size: -
CDR3 protein: CASSLGGGTETQYF
CDR3 DNA: TGCGCCAGCAGCTTGGGGGGTGGAACCGAGACCCAGTACTTC

J gene: TRBJ2-6
D gene: -
V gene: TRBV6-5
clone size: -
CDR3 protein: CASSYSGANVLTF
CDR3 DNA: TGTGCCAGCAGCTACTCTGGGGCCAACGTCCTGACTTTC

J gene: TRBJ2-2
D gene: -
V gene: TRBV5-1
clone size: once
CDR3 protein: CASSLLQGRQTGELFF
CDR3 DNA: TGCGCCAGCAGCCTGCTACAGGGTAGGCAGACCGGGGAGCTGTTTTTT

J gene: TRBJ1-4
D gene: -
V gene: TRBV29-1
clone size: -
CDR3 protein: CSVEVRGDEKLFF
CDR3 DNA: TGCAGCGTTGAGGTACGGGGAGACGAAAAACTGTTTTTT

J gene: TRBJ2-7
D gene: TRBD2
V gene: TRBV27
clone size: -
CDR3 protein: CASRLAGSSYEQYF
CDR3 DNA: TGTGCCAGCAGACTAGCGGGGAGCTCCTACGAGCAGTACTTC

J gene: TRBJ2-1
D gene: -
V gene: TRBV6-4
clone size: few
CDR3 protein: CASSQGAGFVDEQFF
CDR3 DNA: TGTGCCAGCAGCCAAGGGGCAGGGTTCGTCGATGAGCAGTTCTTC

J gene: TRBJ1-3
D gene: -
V gene: TRBV20-1
clone size: -
CDR3 protein: CSAPIRDTIYF
CDR3 DNA: TGCAGTGCCCCAATCCGGGACACCATATATTTT

J gene: TRBJ2-3
D gene: -
V gene: TRBV19
clone size: -
CDR3 protein: CASSALRHTQYF
CDR3 DNA: TGTGCCAGTAGTGCCTTGCGGCATACGCAGTATTTT

J gene: TRBJ1-1
D gene: -
V gene: TRBV7-9
clone size: -
CDR3 protein: CASVGGSSDTEAFF
CDR3 DNA: TGTGCCAGCGTTGGGGGTTCGTCTGACACTGAAGCTTTCTTT

J gene: TRBJ1-1
D gene: -
V gene: TRBV3-1/TRBV3-2
clone size: -
CDR3 protein: CASSLPSTEAFF
CDR3 DNA: TGTGCCAGCAGCTTGCCCAGCACTGAAGCTTTCTTT

J gene: TRBJ1-2
D gene: -
V gene: TRBV5-4
clone size: -
CDR3 protein: CASSLVGGEGGYTF
CDR3 DNA: TGTGCCAGCAGCTTGGTGGGGGGCGAGGGTGGCTACACCTTC

J gene: TRBJ1-1
D gene: -
V gene: TRBV12-3/TRBV12-4
clone size: -
CDR3 protein: CASSNREQAFF
CDR3 DNA: TGTGCCAGCAGTAACAGGGAACAAGCTTTCTTT

J gene: TRBJ1-5
D gene: -
V gene: TRBV18
clone size: -
CDR3 protein: CASSPGNSNQPQHF
CDR3 DNA: TGTGCCAGCTCACCAGGGAACAGCAATCAGCCCCAGCATTTT

J gene: TRBJ1-5
D gene: TRBD1
V gene: TRBV2
clone size: -
CDR3 protein: CASSVGPGGGQPQHF
CDR3 DNA: TGTGCCAGCAGTGTCGGGCCAGGGGGTGGACAGCCCCAGCATTTT

J gene: TRBJ2-5
D gene: -
V gene: TRBV7-8
clone size: -
CDR3 protein: CASSSLGVPETQYF
CDR3 DNA: TGTGCCAGCAGCTCCTTAGGGGTCCCAGAGACCCAGTACTTC

J gene: TRBJ1-5
D gene: TRBD1
V gene: TRBV27
clone size: -
CDR3 protein: CASSRNRGDDSNQPQHF
CDR3 DNA: TGTGCCAGCAGTCGAAACAGGGGCGACGATAGCAATCAGCCCCAGCATTTT

J gene: TRBJ1-3
D gene: -
V gene: TRBV7-8
clone size: -
CDR3 protein: CASSLGGNGNTIYF
CDR3 DNA: TGTGCCAGCAGCTTAGGGGGGAACGGAAACACCATATATTTT

J gene: TRBJ1-6
D gene: -
V gene: TRBV6-2/TRBV6-3
clone size: -
CDR3 protein: CASSYGQAFKPLHF
CDR3 DNA: TGTGCCAGCAGTTACGGGCAGGCCTTCAAGCCCCTCCACTTT

J gene: TRBJ1-1
D gene: -
V gene: TRBV9
clone size: -
CDR3 protein: CASSGDVGRTEAFF
CDR3 DNA: TGTGCCAGCAGCGGCGATGTGGGACGCACTGAAGCTTTCTTT

J gene: TRBJ2-5
D gene: -
V gene: TRBV9
clone size: -
CDR3 protein: CASSLRIYGETQYF
CDR3 DNA: TGTGCCAGCAGCCTCCGGATCTACGGAGAGACCCAGTACTTC

J gene: TRBJ1-2
D gene: -
V gene: TRBV3-1/TRBV3-2
clone size: -
CDR3 protein: CASSLKGTYGYTF
CDR3 DNA: TGTGCCAGCAGCCTCAAAGGGACGTATGGCTACACCTTC

J gene: TRBJ1-6
D gene: -
V gene: TRBV6-4
clone size: -
CDR3 protein: CASRKVRPFTPLHF
CDR3 DNA: TGTGCCAGCAGGAAGGTCAGACCATTCACGCCCCTCCACTTT